Presented here are 19 T cell receptor beta chains from one specimen sequenced in a study of OX40 agonist ivuxolimab in advanced cancers. The protocol was immunoSEQ multiplex PCR, while the TCRdb copy is restricted to in-frame clones and leaves out a portion. The data show under 95,000 clones, roughly 80% seen once. The starting material was CD4+ or CD8+ T cells sorted from blood, obtained in a trial of the OX40 agonist ivuxolimab. Every receptor here comes from an adult with an advanced solid tumor such as melanoma, head and neck, liver or kidney cancer.

V and J are TRBV6-4 and TRBJ1-6, with TRBD1 identical over 7 bases. The CDR3 has 13 amino acids. From germline, CDR1 is MRHNA and CDR2 SNTAGT. The trim removed 0 bases at V and 10 bases at J, leaving 0 bases unmatched. CDR3 in DNA: TGTGCCAGCAGTGACTCAGGGGGCTCACCCCTCCACTTT. Translated: CASSDSGGSPLHF.

The V gene is TRBV27, the J gene TRBJ1-4; 8 bases match TRBD1. The CDR3 extends over 16 amino acids. With 4 bases clipped from V and 2 bases from J, the junction kept 6 bases outside the gene matches. The germline CDR1 and CDR2 sequences are MNHEY and SMNVEV (reference sequence). The DNA of the CDR3 is TGTGCCAGCAGTTCGAGGACAGGGTTGACTAATGAAAAACTGTTTTTT. Encoded protein: CASSSRTGLTNEKLFF.

The chain is built from TRBV28 and TRBJ1-4, with D possibly TRBD1 on 5 matching bases. V lost 6 bases and J lost 3, with 11 bases in between. CDR3 size: 14 residues. The germline V gene has CDR1 MDHEN and CDR2 SYDVKM. CDR3 loop: CASSSGGANEKLFF. CDR3 DNA sequence: TGTGCCAGCAGCTCGGGGGGGGCTAATGAAAAACTGTTTTTT.

This chain links TRBV5-5 with TRBJ1-4; D might be TRBD1 (6 bases). Germline V gene sequence: CDR1 SGHKS, CDR2 YYEKEE (reference sequence). This CDR3 is built from 19 residues. V lost 3 bases and J 0 bases, leaving 21 bases between the germline ends. The CDR3 coding sequence is TGTGCCAGCAGCTGGGAACAGGGTCTCCTTCGCACAACTAATGAAAAACTGTTTTTT. Protein: CASSWEQGLLRTTNEKLFF.

The CDR3 bases are TGTGCCAGCAGCTTAATCGTATGGCCGGGCCGGGACAGCCAAGAGACCCAGTACTTC. Protein: CASSLIVWPGRDSQETQYF. The rearrangement joins TRBV7-2 to TRBJ2-5; TRBD1 agrees at 7 bases. The V segment lost 2 bases and the J segment 1 base; nucleotides outside the gene matches: 16. Germline CDR1 reads SGHTA; CDR2 reads FQGNSA. This CDR3 has 19 residues.

V is TRBV10-2 and J is TRBJ2-3; TRBD2 matches at 9 bases. The CDR3 consists of 14 residues. V trimming: 7 bases; J trimming: 3 bases; junction bases outside the gene matches: 5. The germline CDR1 and CDR2 sequences are WSHSY and SAAADI. CDR3 in amino acids: CASITAGGTDTQYF. CDR3 DNA: TGCGCCAGCATCACAGCGGGGGGTACAGATACGCAGTATTTT.

The chain has TRBV7-9 and TRBJ1-1, with D unclear. Trimming shortened V by 4 bases and J by 1 base, and 10 bases separated the two germline ends. This CDR3 comprises 14 residues. Germline V gene data show CDR1 as SEHNR and CDR2 as FQNEAQ (reference sequence). The CDR3 region is CASSSYVGNTEAFF. CDR3 nucleotide sequence: TGTGCCAGCAGCTCGTATGTCGGGAACACTGAAGCTTTCTTT.

The chain joins TRBV11-3 to TRBJ2-3, with unresolved D. The CDR3 totals 15 residues. V was shortened by 1 base and J by 4 bases, with 12 bases between the two germline ends. Germline V gives CDR1 SGHNT, CDR2 YENEEA. The CDR3 sequence: CASSLGTAGADTQYF. In nucleotides, the CDR3 is TGTGCCAGCAGCTTAGGGACGGCTGGGGCAGATACGCAGTATTTT.

The chain couples TRBV28 to TRBJ1-3, with no clear D. From germline, CDR1 is MDHEN and CDR2 SYDVKM. V lost 3 bases and J 8 bases, leaving 5 bases between the germline ends. This CDR3 has 11 residues. This CDR3 is CASSFLHTIYF. CDR3 DNA sequence: TGTGCCAGCAGTTTTCTCCACACCATATATTTT.

The chain combines TRBV29-1 with TRBJ1-2, with D unclear. This CDR3 has 11 residues. Germline assignment: CDR1 SQVTM and CDR2 ANQGSEA. The ends were cut back, 7 bases at V and 1 base at J, with 7 bases in the middle. The CDR3 sequence is CSEQSNYGYTF. The CDR3 region has the DNA TGCAGCGAACAGAGTAACTATGGCTACACCTTC.

The rearrangement uses TRBV9 and TRBJ1-3; 8 bases agree with TRBD1. The V segment lost 2 bases and the J segment 4 bases; nucleotides outside the gene matches: 5. This CDR3 has 15 residues. CDR1 and CDR2 (germline): SGDLS, YYNGEE. The CDR3 protein is CASSVDRGAGNTIYF. CDR3 nucleotide sequence: TGTGCCAGCAGCGTTGACAGGGGAGCCGGAAACACCATATATTTT.

This CDR3 is CASRGPSYNEQFF. The CDR3 coding sequence is TGTGCCAGTAGGGGGCCCTCCTACAATGAGCAGTTCTTC. This chain uses TRBV19 with TRBJ2-1; D is perhaps TRBD1 (5 bases). The germline V and J ends were trimmed by 6 bases and 0 bases, with 6 bases remaining between them. This CDR3 has 13 amino acids. Germline loops: CDR1 LNHDA, CDR2 SQIVND (reference sequence).

This chain links TRBV5-1 with TRBJ2-3, with TRBD1 as a possible D gene (6 bases). CDR1 and CDR2 (germline): SGHRS, YFSETQ. The germline V and J ends were trimmed by 2 bases and 5 bases, with 18 bases remaining between them. This CDR3 comprises 16 residues. CDR3 sequence reads: CASSLKGGVSVDTQYF. The CDR3 nucleotides read TGCGCCAGCAGCTTAAAAGGGGGTGTTAGTGTAGATACGCAGTATTTT.

This sequence joins TRBV30 and TRBJ1-3, with D possibly matching TRBD1 (6 bases). The germline V gene has CDR1 GTSNPN and CDR2 SVGIG (reference sequence). The CDR3 loop spans 15 amino acids. V was cut by 2 bases and J by 0 bases, with 11 bases left in between. The CDR3 DNA reads TGTGCCTGGAGTTGCACAGGGTTCTCTGGAAACACCATATATTTT. This sequence encodes CAWSCTGFSGNTIYF.

The chain couples TRBV5-4 to TRBJ2-7, with TRBD2 identical over 10 bases. CDR3 length: 15 amino acids. The germline V gene has CDR1 SGHNT and CDR2 YYREEE (reference sequence). The trim removed 0 bases at V and 3 bases at J, leaving 3 bases unmatched. The CDR3 protein is CASSLGTSGLYEQYF. The CDR3 region has the DNA TGTGCCAGCAGCTTGGGGACTAGCGGCCTCTACGAGCAGTACTTC.

The chain uses TRBV30 and TRBJ1-1; 8 positions agree with TRBD1. V shed 3 bases, J shed 3 bases, and the junction held 3 bases outside the gene matches. CDR3 length equals 13 residues. Germline lookup yields CDR1 GTSNPN and CDR2 SVGIG (reference sequence). The CDR3 DNA reads TGTGCCTGGAGGACAGGGGAGGACACTGAAGCTTTCTTT. Translating it yields CAWRTGEDTEAFF.

V and J are TRBV11-2 and TRBJ2-3; 11 nucleotides line up with TRBD1. The CDR3 sequence is 15 residues long. V shed 5 bases, J shed 3 bases, and the junction held 4 bases outside the gene matches. Germline-derived CDR1 and CDR2 are SGHAT and FQNNGV. The CDR3 bases are TGTGCCAGCAGCGGGACAGGGGGGGGAACAGATACGCAGTATTTT. Encoded protein: CASSGTGGGTDTQYF.

This clone came up a few times. The rearrangement joins TRBV5-5 to TRBJ2-7, with TRBD1 identical over 7 bases. Germline lookup yields CDR1 SGHKS and CDR2 YYEKEE (reference sequence). CDR3 length: 14 amino acids. V dropped 3 bases and J dropped 0; count of bases not matched to a gene: 3. The CDR3 region is CASSSTGSSYEQYV. The CDR3 DNA reads TGTGCCAGCAGCTCGACAGGGAGCTCCTACGAGCAGTACGTC.

The chain is built from TRBV19 and TRBJ1-5; tentative D call: TRBD1 (5 bases). The CDR3 runs to 13 residues. Germline V CDR1 and CDR2: LNHDA, SQIVND (reference sequence). V lost 3 bases and J 8 bases, leaving 11 bases between the germline ends. The DNA of the CDR3 is TGTGCCAGTAGTATCAGGGATTCAGAGCCCCAGCATTTT. Protein product: CASSIRDSEPQHF.